This T cell receptor beta chain was observed in a study of blood T cell repertoires in COVID-19. About the study: The United States, Italy and Spain were the sources of the acute and convalescent COVID-19 samples.

Germline CDR1 is MGHRA and CDR2 is YSYEKL. The CDR3 consists of 17 residues. In the source study's methods: Estimates of nucleated cell counts were drawn from the amplification of reference gene primers. Repertoires were generated with immunoSEQ multiplex PCR, while TCRdb's copy carries only in-frame clones and drops some. V, J and clone size reflect that table, while D and trimming were determined from the DNA. The profile shows roughly 200,000 clones, approximately 83% of them singletons. Note on this clone: The junction departs from germline at one end; a sequencing error may be responsible.

Material for sequencing was peripheral blood. The TCR sequence derives from a human donor with active or convalescent COVID-19. The donor label of this sample is uncertain. This sequence joins TRBV4-1 and TRBJ2-6, with 7 bases lining up with TRBD1. CDR3 region: CASSEETGWAGANVLTF. The CDR3 DNA follows: TGCGCCAGCAGCGAAGAGACAGGGTGGGCTGGGGCCAACGTCCTGACTTTC.